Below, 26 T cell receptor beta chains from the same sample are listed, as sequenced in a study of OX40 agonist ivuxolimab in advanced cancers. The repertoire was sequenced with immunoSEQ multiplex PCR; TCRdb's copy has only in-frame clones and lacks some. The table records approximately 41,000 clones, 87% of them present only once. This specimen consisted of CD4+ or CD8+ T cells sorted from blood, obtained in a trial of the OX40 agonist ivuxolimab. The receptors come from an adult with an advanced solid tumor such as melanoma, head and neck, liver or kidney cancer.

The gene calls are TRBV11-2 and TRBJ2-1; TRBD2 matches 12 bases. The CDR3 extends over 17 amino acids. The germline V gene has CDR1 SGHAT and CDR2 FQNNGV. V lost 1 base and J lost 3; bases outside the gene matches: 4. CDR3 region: CASSLGTSGKLYNEQFF. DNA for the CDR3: TGTGCCAGCAGCTTAGGGACTAGCGGGAAACTCTACAATGAGCAGTTCTTC.

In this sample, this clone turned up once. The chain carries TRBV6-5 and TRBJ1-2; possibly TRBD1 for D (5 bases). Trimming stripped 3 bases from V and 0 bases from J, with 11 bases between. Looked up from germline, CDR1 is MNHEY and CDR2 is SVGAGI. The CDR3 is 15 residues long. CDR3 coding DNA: TGTGCCAGCAGTTATCTGGGGCCACCTAACTATGGCTACACCTTC. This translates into CASSYLGPPNYGYTF.

The CDR3 loop reads CASSPRPGDVGQYF. The CDR3 DNA reads TGCGCCAGCAGCCCCAGACCGGGGGACGTTGGTCAGTACTTC. The genes are TRBV5-1 and TRBJ2-4, with D perhaps matching TRBD2 (6 bases). Germline V CDR1 and CDR2: SGHRS, YFSETQ. The CDR3 length is 14 residues. V gave up 4 bases and J gave up 12 bases, with 20 bases separating them. Drawing the rest from reference TRBV5-1 and TRBJ2-4, the complete variable domain is KAGVTQTPRYLIKTRGQQVTLSCSPISGHRSVSWYQQTPGQGLQFLFEYFSETQRNKGNFPGRFSGRQFSNSRSEMNVSTLELGDSALYLCASSPRPGDVGQYFGAGTRLSVL.

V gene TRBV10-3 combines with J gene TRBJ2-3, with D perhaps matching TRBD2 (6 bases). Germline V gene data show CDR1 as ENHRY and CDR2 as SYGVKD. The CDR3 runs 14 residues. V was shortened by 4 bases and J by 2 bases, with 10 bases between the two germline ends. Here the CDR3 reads CAISGGGPTDTQYF. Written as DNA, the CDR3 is TGTGCCATCAGTGGGGGAGGTCCCACAGATACGCAGTATTTT.

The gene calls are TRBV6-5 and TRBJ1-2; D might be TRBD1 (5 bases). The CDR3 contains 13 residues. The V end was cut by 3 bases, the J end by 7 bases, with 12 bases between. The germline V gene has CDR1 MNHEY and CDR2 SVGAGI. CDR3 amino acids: CASSYSGGGGYTF. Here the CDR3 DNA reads TGTGCCAGCAGTTATTCCGGGGGAGGTGGCTACACCTTC.

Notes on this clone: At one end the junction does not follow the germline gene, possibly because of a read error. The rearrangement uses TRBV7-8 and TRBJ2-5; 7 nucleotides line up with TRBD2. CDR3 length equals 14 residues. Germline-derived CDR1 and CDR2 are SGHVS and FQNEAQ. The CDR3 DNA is TGTGCCAGCAGCGTAGCGGGTCACCAAGAGACCCAGTACTTC. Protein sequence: CASSVAGHQETQYF.

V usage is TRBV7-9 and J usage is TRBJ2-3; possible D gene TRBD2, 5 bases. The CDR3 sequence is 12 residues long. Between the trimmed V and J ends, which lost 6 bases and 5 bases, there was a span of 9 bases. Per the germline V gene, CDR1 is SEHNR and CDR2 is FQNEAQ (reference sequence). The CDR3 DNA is TGTGCCAGCAGGGACGCGGGAGATACGCAGTATTTT. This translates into CASRDAGDTQYF.

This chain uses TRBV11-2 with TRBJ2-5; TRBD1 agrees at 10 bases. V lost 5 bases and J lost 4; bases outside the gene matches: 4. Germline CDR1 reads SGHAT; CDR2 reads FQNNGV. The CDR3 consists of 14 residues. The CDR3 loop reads CASSRDRGIETQYF. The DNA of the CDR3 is TGTGCCAGCAGCCGGGACAGGGGTATAGAGACCCAGTACTTC.

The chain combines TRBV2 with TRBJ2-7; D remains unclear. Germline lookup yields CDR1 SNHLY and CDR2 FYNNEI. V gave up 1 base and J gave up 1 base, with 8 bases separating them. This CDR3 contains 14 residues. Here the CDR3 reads CASSEGHTSYEQYF. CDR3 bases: TGTGCCAGCAGTGAAGGACATACGTCCTACGAGCAGTACTTC.

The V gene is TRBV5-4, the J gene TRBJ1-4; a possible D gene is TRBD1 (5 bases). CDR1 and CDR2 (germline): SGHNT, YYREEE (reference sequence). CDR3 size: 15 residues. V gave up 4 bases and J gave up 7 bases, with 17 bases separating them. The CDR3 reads CASSPGSRGVEKLFF. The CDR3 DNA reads TGTGCCAGCAGCCCAGGGTCCAGAGGGGTTGAAAAACTGTTTTTT. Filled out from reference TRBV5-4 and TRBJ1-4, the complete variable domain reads ETGVTQSPTHLIKTRGQQVTLRCSSQSGHNTVSWYQQALGQGPQFIFQYYREEENGRGNFPPRFSGLQFPNYSSELNVNALELDDSALYLCASSPGSRGVEKLFFGSGTQLSVL.

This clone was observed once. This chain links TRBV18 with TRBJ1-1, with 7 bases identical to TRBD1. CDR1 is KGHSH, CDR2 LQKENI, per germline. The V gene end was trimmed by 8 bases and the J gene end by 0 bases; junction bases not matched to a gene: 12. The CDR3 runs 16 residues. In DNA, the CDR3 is TGTGCCAGCGCCCCTGGAGGGGGCCCCATGAACACTGAAGCTTTCTTT. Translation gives CASAPGGGPMNTEAFF.

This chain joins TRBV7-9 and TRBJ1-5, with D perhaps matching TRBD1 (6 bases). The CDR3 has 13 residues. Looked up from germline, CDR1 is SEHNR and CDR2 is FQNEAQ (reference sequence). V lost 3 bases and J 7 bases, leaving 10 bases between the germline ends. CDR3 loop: CASSLGAGQPQHF. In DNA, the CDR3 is TGTGCCAGCAGCTTGGGGGCGGGCCAGCCCCAGCATTTT.

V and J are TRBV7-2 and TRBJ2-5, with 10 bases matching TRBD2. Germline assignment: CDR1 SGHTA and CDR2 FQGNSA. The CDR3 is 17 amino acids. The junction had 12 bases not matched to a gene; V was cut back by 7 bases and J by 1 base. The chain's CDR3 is CASIPTGLAGVQETQYF. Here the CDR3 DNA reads TGTGCCAGCATCCCTACGGGGCTAGCGGGGGTCCAAGAGACCCAGTACTTC.

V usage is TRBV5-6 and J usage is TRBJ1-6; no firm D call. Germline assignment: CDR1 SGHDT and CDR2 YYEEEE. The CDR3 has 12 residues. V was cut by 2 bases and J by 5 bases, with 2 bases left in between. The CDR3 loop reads CASSLDNSPLHF. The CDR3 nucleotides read TGTGCCAGCAGCTTAGATAATTCACCCCTCCACTTT.

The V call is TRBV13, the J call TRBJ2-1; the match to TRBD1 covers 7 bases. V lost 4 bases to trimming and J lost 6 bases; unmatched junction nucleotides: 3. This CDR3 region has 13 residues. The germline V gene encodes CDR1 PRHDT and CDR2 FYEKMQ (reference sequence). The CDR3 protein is CASSWRTGNEQFF. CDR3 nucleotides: TGTGCCAGCAGCTGGAGGACAGGCAATGAGCAGTTCTTC.

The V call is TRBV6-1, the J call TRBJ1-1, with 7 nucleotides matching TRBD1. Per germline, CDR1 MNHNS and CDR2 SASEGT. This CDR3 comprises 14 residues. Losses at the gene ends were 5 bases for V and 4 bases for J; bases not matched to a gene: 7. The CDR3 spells CASSLTGPGTEAFF. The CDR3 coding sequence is TGTGCCAGCAGTTTGACAGGGCCGGGCACTGAAGCTTTCTTT.

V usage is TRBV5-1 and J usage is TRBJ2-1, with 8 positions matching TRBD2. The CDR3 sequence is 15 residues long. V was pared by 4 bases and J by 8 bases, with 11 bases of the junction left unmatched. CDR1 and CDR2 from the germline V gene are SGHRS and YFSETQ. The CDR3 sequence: CASSPTFLAGHEQFF. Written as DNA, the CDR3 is TGCGCCAGCAGCCCGACCTTCCTAGCGGGTCATGAGCAGTTCTTC.

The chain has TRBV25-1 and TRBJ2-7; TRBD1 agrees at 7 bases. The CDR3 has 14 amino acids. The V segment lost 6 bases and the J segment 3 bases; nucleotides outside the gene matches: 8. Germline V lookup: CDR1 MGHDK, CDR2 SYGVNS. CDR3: CASSWTGLDYEQYF. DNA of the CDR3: TGTGCCAGCAGCTGGACAGGACTTGACTACGAGCAGTACTTC.

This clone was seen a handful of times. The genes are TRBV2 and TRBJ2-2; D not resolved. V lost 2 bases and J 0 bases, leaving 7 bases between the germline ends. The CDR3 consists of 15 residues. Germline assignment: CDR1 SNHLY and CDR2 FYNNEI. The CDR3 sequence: CASSETSANTGELFF. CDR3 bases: TGTGCCAGCAGTGAAACGTCAGCGAACACCGGGGAGCTGTTTTTT. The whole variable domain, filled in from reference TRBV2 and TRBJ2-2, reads EPEVTQTPSHQVTQMGQEVILRCVPISNHLYFYWYRQILGQKVEFLVSFYNNEISEKSEIFDDQFSVERPDGSNFTLKIRSTKLEDSAMYFCASSETSANTGELFFGEGSRLTVL.

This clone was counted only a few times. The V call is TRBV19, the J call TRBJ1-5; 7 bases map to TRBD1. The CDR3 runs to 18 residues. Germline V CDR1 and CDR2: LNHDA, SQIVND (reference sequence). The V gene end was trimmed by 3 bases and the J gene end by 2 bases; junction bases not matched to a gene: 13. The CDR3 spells CASSIPQGGGLGNQPQHF. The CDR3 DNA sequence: TGTGCCAGTAGTATTCCCCAGGGAGGGGGCTTAGGCAATCAGCCCCAGCATTTT.

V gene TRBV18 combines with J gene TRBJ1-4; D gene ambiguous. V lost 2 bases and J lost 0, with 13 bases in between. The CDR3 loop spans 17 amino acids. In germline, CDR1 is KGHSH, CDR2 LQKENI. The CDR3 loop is CASSPRMPDATNEKLFF. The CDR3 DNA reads TGTGCCAGCTCACCAAGAATGCCGGATGCAACTAATGAAAAACTGTTTTTT.

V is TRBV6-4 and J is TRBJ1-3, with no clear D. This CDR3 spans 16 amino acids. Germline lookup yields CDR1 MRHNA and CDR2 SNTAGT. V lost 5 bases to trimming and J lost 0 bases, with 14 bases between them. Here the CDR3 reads CASSYGAASSGNTIYF. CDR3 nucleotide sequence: TGTGCCAGCAGTTACGGCGCCGCCAGCTCTGGAAACACCATATATTTT.

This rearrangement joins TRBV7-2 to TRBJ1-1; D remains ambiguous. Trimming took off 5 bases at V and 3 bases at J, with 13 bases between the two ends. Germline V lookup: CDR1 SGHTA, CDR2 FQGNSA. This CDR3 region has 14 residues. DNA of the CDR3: TGTGCCAGCAGCCCCACATGGGCCGACACTGAAGCTTTCTTT. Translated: CASSPTWADTEAFF.

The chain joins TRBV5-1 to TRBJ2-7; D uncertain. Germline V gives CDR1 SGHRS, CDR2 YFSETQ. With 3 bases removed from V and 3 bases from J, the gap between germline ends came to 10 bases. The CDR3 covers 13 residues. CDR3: CASSSEPSYEQYF. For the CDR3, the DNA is TGCGCCAGCAGCTCCGAACCTAGCTACGAGCAGTACTTC.

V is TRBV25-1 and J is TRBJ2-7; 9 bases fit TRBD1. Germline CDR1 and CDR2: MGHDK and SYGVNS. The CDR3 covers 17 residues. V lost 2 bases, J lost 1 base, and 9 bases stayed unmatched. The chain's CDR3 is CASSEGEGQGLSYEQYF. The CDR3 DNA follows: TGTGCCAGCAGTGAAGGGGAGGGACAGGGACTTTCCTACGAGCAGTACTTC.

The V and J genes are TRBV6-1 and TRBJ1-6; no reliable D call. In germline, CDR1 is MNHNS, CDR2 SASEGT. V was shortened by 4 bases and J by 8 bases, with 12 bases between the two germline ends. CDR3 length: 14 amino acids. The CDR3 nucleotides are TGTGCCAGCAGTGCGGCCCAAGGGTATTCACCCCTCCACTTT. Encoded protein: CASSAAQGYSPLHF.